This passage covers 2 T cell receptor beta chains from one sample sequenced in a study of cytomegalovirus exposure and HLA in healthy donors. PCR was performed using 60 Vbeta and 13 Jbeta primers. Some clones are missing from TCRdb's copy, which holds only in-frame ones; the method was immunoSEQ multiplex PCR. The table lists fewer than 250,000 clones, over 80% of them singletons. The sequenced material came from PBMCs. Every receptor here comes from a woman aged 50 to 60 in good health and CMV-seropositive.

The rearrangement links TRBV9 to TRBJ1-1, with D possibly matching TRBD1 (6 bases). Trimming removed 6 bases from V and 0 bases from J, with 12 bases in between. CDR1 and CDR2 (germline): SGDLS, YYNGEE. The CDR3 runs to 14 residues. This CDR3 reads CASTLGGVNTEAFF. CDR3 coding DNA: TGTGCCAGCACCTTAGGGGGGGTGAACACTGAAGCTTTCTTT.

The rearrangement links TRBV11-2 to TRBJ2-7; a weak D match, TRBD1 (6 bases). V was trimmed by 5 bases and J by 2 bases, leaving 16 bases between them. In germline, CDR1 is SGHAT, CDR2 FQNNGV. The CDR3 is 15 amino acids. CDR3 residues: CASSGRDTSTYEQYF. The CDR3, as DNA: TGTGCCAGCAGCGGTCGGGACACAAGCACCTACGAGCAGTACTTC.